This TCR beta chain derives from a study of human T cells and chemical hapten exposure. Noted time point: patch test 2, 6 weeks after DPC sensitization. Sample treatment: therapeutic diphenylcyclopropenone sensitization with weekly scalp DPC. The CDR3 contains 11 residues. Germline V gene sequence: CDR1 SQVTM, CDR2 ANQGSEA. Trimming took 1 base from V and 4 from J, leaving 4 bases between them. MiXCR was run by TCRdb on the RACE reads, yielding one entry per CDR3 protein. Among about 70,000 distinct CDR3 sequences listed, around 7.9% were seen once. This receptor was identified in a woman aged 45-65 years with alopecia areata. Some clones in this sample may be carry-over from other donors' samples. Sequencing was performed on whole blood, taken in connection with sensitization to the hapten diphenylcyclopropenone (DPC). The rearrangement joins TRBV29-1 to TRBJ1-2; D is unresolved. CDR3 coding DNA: TGCAGCGTTGAAGTGGGCTATGGCTACACCTTC. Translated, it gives CSVEVGYGYTF.